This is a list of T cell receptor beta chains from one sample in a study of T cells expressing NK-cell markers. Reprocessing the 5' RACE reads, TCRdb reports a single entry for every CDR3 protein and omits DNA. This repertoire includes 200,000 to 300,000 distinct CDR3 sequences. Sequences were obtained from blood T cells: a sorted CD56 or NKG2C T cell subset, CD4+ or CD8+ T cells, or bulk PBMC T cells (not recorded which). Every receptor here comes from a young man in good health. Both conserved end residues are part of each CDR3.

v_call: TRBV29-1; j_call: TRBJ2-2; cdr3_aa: CSVRKGGRANTGELFF
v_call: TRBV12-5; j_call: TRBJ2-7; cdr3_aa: CASGQDNSYEQYF
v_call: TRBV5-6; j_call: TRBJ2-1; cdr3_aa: CASSFALAGGPRDNEQFF
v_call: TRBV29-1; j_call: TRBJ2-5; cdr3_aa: CSATGHTQETQYF
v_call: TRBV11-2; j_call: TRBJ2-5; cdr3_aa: CASEGDGETQYF
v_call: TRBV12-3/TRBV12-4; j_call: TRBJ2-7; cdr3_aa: CASTPGTGVSKEQYF
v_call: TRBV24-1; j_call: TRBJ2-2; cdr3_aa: CATSDPGKGTGELFF
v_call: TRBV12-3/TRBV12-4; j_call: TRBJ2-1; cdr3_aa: CASSPTRSAAYNEQFF
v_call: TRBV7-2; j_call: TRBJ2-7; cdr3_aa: CASSSETGVYEQYF
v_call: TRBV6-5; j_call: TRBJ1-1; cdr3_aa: CASSYGGRRSTEAFF
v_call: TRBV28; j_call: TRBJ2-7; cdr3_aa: CASSLDGKQYF
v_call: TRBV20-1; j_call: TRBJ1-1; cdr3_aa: CSASFIRGMNTEAFF
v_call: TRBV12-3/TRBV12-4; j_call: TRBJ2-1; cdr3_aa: CASTWGLRYNEQFF
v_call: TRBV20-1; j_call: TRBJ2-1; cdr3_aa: CSARPGTGGGEQFF
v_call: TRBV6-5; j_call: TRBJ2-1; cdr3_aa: CASSSSAASYNEQFF
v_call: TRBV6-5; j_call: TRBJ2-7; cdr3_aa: CASSYRDRYEQYF
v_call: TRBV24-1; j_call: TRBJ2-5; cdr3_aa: CATGAGETQYF
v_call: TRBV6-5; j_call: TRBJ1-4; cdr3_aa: CASSYLTGSEKLFF
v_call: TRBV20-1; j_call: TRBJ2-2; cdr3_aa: CSARQLAGAGELFF
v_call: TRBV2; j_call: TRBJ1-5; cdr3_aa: CASRAGQANQPQHF